Sequencing of this T cell receptor (beta chain) was carried out in a study of T cells in Graves' hyperthyroidism and ophthalmopathy. Study background: Peripheral blood specimens were obtained at initial diagnosis, prior to any treatment. General observations from the study: Most clonotypes expanded in the thyroid (above 0.001) were also present in blood.

Amplified TCR beta CDR3 regions derived from RNA transcripts. Researchers ran a first-round RT-PCR on the TCR CDR3 using the HTBI primer set. TCRdb redid the calling of the multiplex PCR reads with MiXCR, one entry per CDR3 protein. Among around 540,000 distinct CDR3 sequences listed, roughly a sixth were seen once. A note on this clonotype: Its target is unknown.

The CDR3 covers 15 residues. From germline, CDR1 is SGHDT and CDR2 YYEEEE. The V gene lost 2 bases and the J gene lost 0 bases, with 11 bases spanning the gap. The TCR originated in a woman in her twenties or thirties with Graves' ophthalmopathy. The sequencing input was blood. J is TRBJ1-1 and V is TRBV5-6; no clear D. The CDR3 protein is CASSFPRNMNTEAFF. The CDR3 coding sequence is TGTGCCAGCAGCTTTCCCCGGAACATGAACACTGAAGCTTTCTTT.